Listed below are T cell receptor beta chains from one sample, sequenced in a study of radiation and T cells in renal cell carcinoma. Method: immunoSEQ multiplex PCR; TCRdb's copy keeps in-frame clones and lacks some. The sample has 70,000 or so clones; roughly 87% are singletons. Sequencing was performed on blood, taken from a patient whose treatment included radiotherapy and nephrectomy. The source is a man aged 55-75 years with renal cell carcinoma. Both conserved end residues are part of each CDR3. Each record gives: V gene, D gene, J gene, CDR3 protein. A D gene is named only where the DNA matches it firmly.

v_gene: TRBV27
d_gene: NA
j_gene: TRBJ2-7
CDR3aa: CASSLVGYYEQYF

v_gene: TRBV7-9
d_gene: NA
j_gene: TRBJ1-2
CDR3aa: CASSLLTAKSTGVYGYTF

v_gene: TRBV29-1
d_gene: TRBD2
j_gene: TRBJ2-2
CDR3aa: CSVDTGGTMNTGELFF

v_gene: TRBV2
d_gene: TRBD2
j_gene: TRBJ2-5
CDR3aa: CASSEESGIGGETQYF

v_gene: TRBV15
d_gene: NA
j_gene: TRBJ2-3
CDR3aa: CATSSGVLPTQYF

v_gene: TRBV7-9
d_gene: NA
j_gene: TRBJ2-7
CDR3aa: CASSPRGGSYEQYF

v_gene: TRBV15
d_gene: TRBD2
j_gene: TRBJ2-5
CDR3aa: CATEAGVRETQYF

v_gene: TRBV13
d_gene: TRBD2
j_gene: TRBJ2-3
CDR3aa: CASSLTTSGRIDTQYF

v_gene: TRBV2
d_gene: TRBD2
j_gene: TRBJ2-3
CDR3aa: CAGLAGGTDTQYF

v_gene: TRBV7-2
d_gene: NA
j_gene: TRBJ2-3
CDR3aa: CASSLGDNTDTQYF

v_gene: TRBV5-1
d_gene: NA
j_gene: TRBJ2-7
CDR3aa: CASSLASVTYDEQYF

v_gene: TRBV6-1
d_gene: NA
j_gene: TRBJ1-2
CDR3aa: CASSELEVNPGYGYTF

v_gene: TRBV4-1
d_gene: TRBD2
j_gene: TRBJ2-3
CDR3aa: CASSSGTSGRRGGDTQYF

v_gene: TRBV5-1
d_gene: TRBD1
j_gene: TRBJ2-2
CDR3aa: CASSLRTGNGELFF